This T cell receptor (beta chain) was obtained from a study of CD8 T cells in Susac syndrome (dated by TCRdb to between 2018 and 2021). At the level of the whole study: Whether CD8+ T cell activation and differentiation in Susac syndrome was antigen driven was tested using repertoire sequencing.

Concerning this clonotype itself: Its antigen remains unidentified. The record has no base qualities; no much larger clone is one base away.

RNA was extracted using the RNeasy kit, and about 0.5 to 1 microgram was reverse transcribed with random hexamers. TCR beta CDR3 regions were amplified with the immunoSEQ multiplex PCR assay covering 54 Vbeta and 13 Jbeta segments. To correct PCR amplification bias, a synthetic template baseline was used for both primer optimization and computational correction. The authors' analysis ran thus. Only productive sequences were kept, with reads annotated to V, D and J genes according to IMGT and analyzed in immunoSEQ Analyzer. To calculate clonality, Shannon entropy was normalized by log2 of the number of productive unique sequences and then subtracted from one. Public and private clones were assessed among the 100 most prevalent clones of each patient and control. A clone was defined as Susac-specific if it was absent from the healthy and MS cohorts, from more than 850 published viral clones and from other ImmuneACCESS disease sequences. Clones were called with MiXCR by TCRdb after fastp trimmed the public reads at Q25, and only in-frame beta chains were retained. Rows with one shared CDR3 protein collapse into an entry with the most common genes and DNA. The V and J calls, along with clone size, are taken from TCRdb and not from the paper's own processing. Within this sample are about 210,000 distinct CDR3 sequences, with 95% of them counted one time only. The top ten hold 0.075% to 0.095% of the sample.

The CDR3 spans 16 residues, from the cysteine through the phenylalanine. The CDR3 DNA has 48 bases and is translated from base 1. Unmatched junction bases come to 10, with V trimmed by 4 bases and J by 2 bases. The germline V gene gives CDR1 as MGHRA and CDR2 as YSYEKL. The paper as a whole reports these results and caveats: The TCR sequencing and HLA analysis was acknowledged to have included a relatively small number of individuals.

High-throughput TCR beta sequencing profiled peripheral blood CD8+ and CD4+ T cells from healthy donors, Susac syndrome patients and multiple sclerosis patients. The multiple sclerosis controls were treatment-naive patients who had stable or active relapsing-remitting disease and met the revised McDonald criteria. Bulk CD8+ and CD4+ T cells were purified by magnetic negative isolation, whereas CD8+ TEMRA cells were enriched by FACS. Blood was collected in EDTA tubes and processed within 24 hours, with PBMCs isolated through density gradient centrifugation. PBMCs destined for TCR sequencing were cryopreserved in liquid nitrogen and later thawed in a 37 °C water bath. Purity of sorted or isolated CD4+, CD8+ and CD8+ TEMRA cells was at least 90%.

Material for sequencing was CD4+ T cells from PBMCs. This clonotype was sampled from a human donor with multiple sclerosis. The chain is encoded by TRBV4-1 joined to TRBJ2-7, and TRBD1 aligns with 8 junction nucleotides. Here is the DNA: TGCGCCAGCAGCCCTAGCCGCGGACAGGGCCCCTACGAGCAGTACTTC. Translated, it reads CASSPSRGQGPYEQYF.